These T cell receptor beta chains were read from a single sample in a study of cytomegalovirus exposure and HLA in healthy donors. Method: immunoSEQ multiplex PCR; TCRdb's copy keeps in-frame clones and lacks some. The sample holds around 110,000 clones, more than 70% seen once. Sequencing was carried out using PBMCs. These receptors all come from a man aged 35 to 55 in good health and CMV-seronegative. The CDR3 runs from the conserved cysteine through the conserved F or W. A D gene is named only where the DNA matches it firmly. Only part of the rows carry a size: once, few, many, or a class if the clone is expanded.

CDR3 length: 15; D gene: TRBD1; clone size: -; J gene: TRBJ2-7; V gene: TRBV6-5; CDR3 DNA: TGTGCCAGCAGCCCCGGACAGGGGACCTCCTACGAGCAGTACTTC; CDR3 protein: CASSPGQGTSYEQYF
CDR3 length: 17; D gene: TRBD1; clone size: -; J gene: TRBJ1-4; V gene: TRBV9; CDR3 DNA: TGTGCCAGCAGCGCGCGACAGGGTCTAAACGAAGGTGAAAAACTGTTTTTT; CDR3 protein: CASSARQGLNEGEKLFF
CDR3 length: 13; D gene: -; clone size: -; J gene: TRBJ2-7; V gene: TRBV5-6; CDR3 DNA: TGTGCCAGCAGCGCGGGCCTCGAGGTCGAGCAGTACTTC; CDR3 protein: CASSAGLEVEQYF
CDR3 length: 13; D gene: -; clone size: -; J gene: TRBJ1-2; V gene: TRBV2; CDR3 DNA: TGTGCCAGCAGTGGGACAGCGGGGGGCGGCTACACCTTC; CDR3 protein: CASSGTAGGGYTF
CDR3 length: 16; D gene: TRBD1; clone size: -; J gene: TRBJ2-2; V gene: TRBV5-1; CDR3 DNA: TGCGCCAGCAGCCGAGGACAGGGGGCGAACACCGGGGAGCTGTTTTTT; CDR3 protein: CASSRGQGANTGELFF
CDR3 length: 14; D gene: -; clone size: -; J gene: TRBJ2-5; V gene: TRBV5-1; CDR3 DNA: TGCGCCAGCAGCTTGGATGCAGGCCTCGGGACCCAGTACTTC; CDR3 protein: CASSLDAGLGTQYF
CDR3 length: 13; D gene: -; clone size: -; J gene: TRBJ2-7; V gene: TRBV7-8; CDR3 DNA: TGTGCCAGCAGCTTAGCGGACTCCCGGCGGCAGTACTTC; CDR3 protein: CASSLADSRRQYF
CDR3 length: 14; D gene: -; clone size: -; J gene: TRBJ1-1; V gene: TRBV19; CDR3 DNA: TGTGCCAGTAGTTCCCCGGGGGTGAACACTGAAGCTTTCTTT; CDR3 protein: CASSSPGVNTEAFF
CDR3 length: 14; D gene: -; clone size: -; J gene: TRBJ2-3; V gene: TRBV5-1; CDR3 DNA: TGCGCCAGCAGCTTGAGTCGGGGCACAGATACGCAGTATTTT; CDR3 protein: CASSLSRGTDTQYF
CDR3 length: 13; D gene: -; clone size: -; J gene: TRBJ2-2; V gene: TRBV7-9; CDR3 DNA: TGTGCCAGCAGTCCAGGGGGGACCGGGGAGCTGTTTTTT; CDR3 protein: CASSPGGTGELFF
CDR3 length: 15; D gene: TRBD2; clone size: -; J gene: TRBJ2-7; V gene: TRBV7-2; CDR3 DNA: TGTGCCAGCAGCGTTACTAGCGGGGGGGTTAGGGAGCAGTACTTC; CDR3 protein: CASSVTSGGVREQYF
CDR3 length: 15; D gene: TRBD1; clone size: -; J gene: TRBJ2-7; V gene: TRBV5-1; CDR3 DNA: TGCGCCAGCAGCTCCGGGACAGGGGGCGCCCACGAGCAGTACTTC; CDR3 protein: CASSSGTGGAHEQYF
CDR3 length: 14; D gene: TRBD2; clone size: -; J gene: TRBJ2-1; V gene: TRBV10-3; CDR3 DNA: TGTGCCATCAGTCGGGGGGGCTCCTACAATGAGCAGTTCTTC; CDR3 protein: CAISRGGSYNEQFF
CDR3 length: 14; D gene: TRBD2; clone size: few; J gene: TRBJ2-3; V gene: TRBV7-2; CDR3 DNA: TGTGCCAGCAGCTCGGGACTAGCGGGAGGTACGCAGTATTTT; CDR3 protein: CASSSGLAGGTQYF
CDR3 length: 18; D gene: TRBD1; clone size: -; J gene: TRBJ1-5; V gene: TRBV4-2; CDR3 DNA: TGTGCCAGCAGCCCTCGACAGGGAAAAGATAATAGCAATCAGCCCCAGCATTTT; CDR3 protein: CASSPRQGKDNSNQPQHF
CDR3 length: 15; D gene: TRBD1; clone size: -; J gene: TRBJ1-2; V gene: TRBV5-4; CDR3 DNA: TGTGCCAGCAGAGGACAGGCGTCGAGGGACTATGGCTACACCTTC; CDR3 protein: CASRGQASRDYGYTF
CDR3 length: 15; D gene: -; clone size: -; J gene: TRBJ1-1; V gene: TRBV4-1; CDR3 DNA: TGCGCCAGCAGCCAAGAAGACGGGGAAACCCTGAAAGCTTTCTTT; CDR3 protein: CASSQEDGETLKAFF
CDR3 length: 14; D gene: TRBD1; clone size: -; J gene: TRBJ1-2; V gene: TRBV7-9; CDR3 DNA: TGTGCCAGCAGCGCGGGACAGGGGGGGCATGGCTACACCTTC; CDR3 protein: CASSAGQGGHGYTF
CDR3 length: 14; D gene: TRBD1; clone size: -; J gene: TRBJ2-7; V gene: TRBV6-1; CDR3 DNA: TGTGCCAGCACCACGGACAGGGGGTTTGGGGAGCAGTACTTC; CDR3 protein: CASTTDRGFGEQYF
CDR3 length: 13; D gene: TRBD2; clone size: -; J gene: TRBJ2-1; V gene: TRBV9; CDR3 DNA: TGTGCCAGCAGCCCGGGGACTACCAATGAGCAGTTCTTC; CDR3 protein: CASSPGTTNEQFF
CDR3 length: 16; D gene: TRBD1; clone size: -; J gene: TRBJ1-6; V gene: TRBV7-8; CDR3 DNA: TGTGCCAGCAGCTTAAGGACGACAGGGAGCAATTCACCCCTCCACTTT; CDR3 protein: CASSLRTTGSNSPLHF
CDR3 length: 14; D gene: TRBD2; clone size: -; J gene: TRBJ2-1; V gene: TRBV6-6; CDR3 DNA: TGTGCCAGCAGTTACAGCGGGGTCGACAATGAGCAGTTCTTC; CDR3 protein: CASSYSGVDNEQFF
CDR3 length: 16; D gene: -; clone size: -; J gene: TRBJ1-4; V gene: TRBV9; CDR3 DNA: TGTGCCAGCAGCGTAGATGTTGGGCAGGGGTATGAAAAACTGTTTTTT; CDR3 protein: CASSVDVGQGYEKLFF
CDR3 length: 14; D gene: TRBD1; clone size: -; J gene: TRBJ2-7; V gene: TRBV2; CDR3 DNA: TGTGCCAGCACGGCGGGACAGGGGACCTACGAGCAGTACTTC; CDR3 protein: CASTAGQGTYEQYF
CDR3 length: 14; D gene: -; clone size: -; J gene: TRBJ2-2; V gene: TRBV4-2; CDR3 DNA: TGTGCCAGCAGTCGGGACTCAAACACCGGGGAGCTGTTTTTT; CDR3 protein: CASSRDSNTGELFF
CDR3 length: 15; D gene: -; clone size: few; J gene: TRBJ2-2; V gene: TRBV29-1; CDR3 DNA: TGCAGCGCCGGATTGACAGCCGTCGACACCGGGGAGCTGTTTTTT; CDR3 protein: CSAGLTAVDTGELFF
CDR3 length: 14; D gene: TRBD1; clone size: -; J gene: TRBJ1-6; V gene: TRBV27; CDR3 DNA: TGTGCCAGCAGTTCCGACAGGGGTGGATCACCCCTCCACTTT; CDR3 protein: CASSSDRGGSPLHF
CDR3 length: 14; D gene: -; clone size: -; J gene: TRBJ1-2; V gene: TRBV19; CDR3 DNA: TGTGCCAGTAGTATAGACCCGGGGAGGAATGGCTACACCTTC; CDR3 protein: CASSIDPGRNGYTF
CDR3 length: 14; D gene: TRBD1; clone size: -; J gene: TRBJ2-3; V gene: TRBV19; CDR3 DNA: TGTGCCAGTAGCCGGACAGGGGGCTATGATACGCAGTATTTT; CDR3 protein: CASSRTGGYDTQYF
CDR3 length: 15; D gene: -; clone size: -; J gene: TRBJ2-3; V gene: TRBV5-5; CDR3 DNA: TGTGCCAGCAGCTTGCAGGGGATGTCGACAGATACGCAGTATTTT; CDR3 protein: CASSLQGMSTDTQYF
CDR3 length: 13; D gene: -; clone size: -; J gene: TRBJ2-2; V gene: TRBV29-1; CDR3 DNA: TGCAGCGTTGACAGGGCGAACACCGGGGAGCTGTTTTTT; CDR3 protein: CSVDRANTGELFF
CDR3 length: 16; D gene: -; clone size: -; J gene: TRBJ1-4; V gene: TRBV29-1; CDR3 DNA: TGCAGCGTTTCGGGAGGCAGGAGATCTCCTAATGAAAAACTGTTTTTT; CDR3 protein: CSVSGGRRSPNEKLFF
CDR3 length: 13; D gene: TRBD1; clone size: -; J gene: TRBJ2-2; V gene: TRBV10-3; CDR3 DNA: TGTGCCAGCCGGAACAGGGGGCCCGGGGAGCTGTTTTTT; CDR3 protein: CASRNRGPGELFF
CDR3 length: 14; D gene: TRBD1; clone size: -; J gene: TRBJ2-3; V gene: TRBV29-1; CDR3 DNA: TGCAGCGGTACAAGGACAGGGGAAGGAGATACGCAGTATTTT; CDR3 protein: CSGTRTGEGDTQYF
CDR3 length: 16; D gene: TRBD1; clone size: -; J gene: TRBJ1-3; V gene: TRBV5-4; CDR3 DNA: TGTGCCAGCAGCGGACCGGACAGGGCATCCGGAAACACCATATATTTT; CDR3 protein: CASSGPDRASGNTIYF
CDR3 length: 15; D gene: TRBD1; clone size: -; J gene: TRBJ2-2; V gene: TRBV9; CDR3 DNA: TGTGCCAGCAGCGGGTCACAGGGGAGAACCGGGGAGCTGTTTTTT; CDR3 protein: CASSGSQGRTGELFF
CDR3 length: 13; D gene: -; clone size: few; J gene: TRBJ2-1; V gene: TRBV5-1; CDR3 DNA: TGCGCCAGCAGCAGGGACACTTACAATGAGCAGTTCTTC; CDR3 protein: CASSRDTYNEQFF
CDR3 length: 14; D gene: -; clone size: -; J gene: TRBJ1-3; V gene: TRBV5-6; CDR3 DNA: TGTGCCAGCAGCTTGGGTAACTCTGGAAACACCATATATTTT; CDR3 protein: CASSLGNSGNTIYF
CDR3 length: 13; D gene: -; clone size: -; J gene: TRBJ2-1; V gene: TRBV7-9; CDR3 DNA: TGTTCCAGCAGCCCCGTCTCCCTCAATGAGCAGTTCTTC; CDR3 protein: CSSSPVSLNEQFF
CDR3 length: 15; D gene: TRBD1; clone size: -; J gene: TRBJ1-1; V gene: TRBV19; CDR3 DNA: TGTGCCAGTAGTGCCAACAGGGGGCAAGGCACTGAAGCTTTCTTT; CDR3 protein: CASSANRGQGTEAFF
CDR3 length: 15; D gene: -; clone size: -; J gene: TRBJ2-1; V gene: TRBV27; CDR3 DNA: TGTGCCAGCAGTCCGGGAGTTAGCGGTTACAATGAGCAGTTCTTC; CDR3 protein: CASSPGVSGYNEQFF
CDR3 length: 10; D gene: -; clone size: -; J gene: TRBJ2-4; V gene: TRBV2; CDR3 DNA: TGTGCCAGCAGTGTTTCTATTCAGTACTTC; CDR3 protein: CASSVSIQYF
CDR3 length: 12; D gene: TRBD2; clone size: -; J gene: TRBJ2-1; V gene: TRBV12-5; CDR3 DNA: TGTGCTAGTGATTCCCTGGGACTAACTACGTTCTTC; CDR3 protein: CASDSLGLTTFF
CDR3 length: 18; D gene: TRBD1; clone size: -; J gene: TRBJ2-6; V gene: TRBV19; CDR3 DNA: TGTGCCAGTAGTATGGGACAGGGGGCCCCCTCTGGGGCCAACGTCCTGACTTTC; CDR3 protein: CASSMGQGAPSGANVLTF
CDR3 length: 14; D gene: TRBD1; clone size: -; J gene: TRBJ2-1; V gene: TRBV29-1; CDR3 DNA: TGCAGCGTCCTCCGGGACAGGGGCTACAATGAGCAGTTCTTC; CDR3 protein: CSVLRDRGYNEQFF
CDR3 length: 19; D gene: -; clone size: -; J gene: TRBJ2-1; V gene: TRBV4-1; CDR3 DNA: TGCGCCAGCAGCCAAGGAGGTTTAGTGCTGTCAGGGCCTGGGAATGAGCAGTTCTTC; CDR3 protein: CASSQGGLVLSGPGNEQFF
CDR3 length: 17; D gene: -; clone size: -; J gene: TRBJ2-3; V gene: TRBV4-1; CDR3 DNA: TGCGCCAGCAGCCAAGTAACGACAGTACGGAGCACAGATACGCAGTATTTT; CDR3 protein: CASSQVTTVRSTDTQYF